This T cell receptor (beta chain) is drawn from a study of T-cell memory formation after mild COVID-19. Study background: TCR clusters were mostly donor specific.

Regarding the study as a whole: Confirmation was lacking for SARS-CoV-2 specificity of second-wave clones that peaked on day 37. Those CD4+ clones that contracted were mainly in CM and EM (CD8+ ones in EMRA).

Note on this clonotype: Its antigen remains unknown.

The CDR3 has 18 amino acids. Trimming at V came to 1 base and at J to 0 bases, leaving 5 bases not matched to a gene. Looked up from germline, CDR1 is KGHSH and CDR2 is LQKENI. TCRdb called the 5' RACE reads again in MiXCR, with one record for every CDR3 protein. This table has about 400,000 distinct CDR3 sequences, roughly 24% appearing once. The chain couples TRBV18 to TRBJ2-2, with 10 nucleotides matching TRBD2. The sample taken for sequencing was PBMCs or a T cell subset sorted from them (not recorded which). The sequence was obtained from an adult woman who had mild COVID-19 (a few samples of this study predate the infection). Cell type and time point are not known. This CDR3 is CASSPLAGGSANTGELFF. For the CDR3, the DNA is TGTGCCAGCTCACCACTAGCGGGGGGTTCCGCGAACACCGGGGAGCTGTTTTTT.